A selection of T cell receptor beta chains follows, all from one sample in a study of blood T cell repertoires in COVID-19. The protocol was immunoSEQ multiplex PCR, while the TCRdb copy is restricted to in-frame clones and leaves out a portion. This table has about 400,000 clones, approximately 89% appearing once. Sequencing input: PBMCs or T cells enriched from blood (not recorded which). All receptors derive from a woman aged 25-40 years who had recovered from COVID-19. The CDR3 runs from the conserved cysteine through the conserved F or W.

CDR3 protein: CASSSGGWAEQYF
V gene: TRBV12-3/TRBV12-4

CDR3 protein: CASSQGQYYEQYF
V gene: TRBV7-9

CDR3 protein: CAITNPDIPGAHSNQPQHF
V gene: TRBV10-3

CDR3 protein: CSAGGLYEQYF
V gene: TRBV29-1

CDR3 protein: CAWTQTGELFF
V gene: TRBV30

CDR3 protein: CATSDLTSYNEQFF
V gene: TRBV24-1

CDR3 protein: CASSRDSATTGYGYTF
V gene: TRBV5-4

CDR3 protein: CASRPQGAGQPQHF
V gene: TRBV28

CDR3 protein: CASSASGTAQETQYF
V gene: TRBV9

CDR3 protein: CASSSQGVTEAFF
V gene: TRBV5-6

CDR3 protein: CASSPDSLYNEQFF
V gene: TRBV7-2

CDR3 protein: CASSLGTGIFGYTF
V gene: TRBV5-6

CDR3 protein: CAWIPPRFTDTQYF
V gene: TRBV30

CDR3 protein: CASSSAGTVYTGELFF
V gene: TRBV6-5

CDR3 protein: CASSLGDRLNTEAFF
V gene: TRBV27

CDR3 protein: CASSYEGRGKDTQYF
V gene: TRBV6-2/TRBV6-3

CDR3 protein: CASRRQGCCGEQYF
V gene: TRBV6-4

CDR3 protein: CSVIGSSYEQYF
V gene: TRBV29-1

CDR3 protein: CASSERALGGENTIYF
V gene: TRBV2

CDR3 protein: CASSIAALLYSNQPQHF
V gene: TRBV19

CDR3 protein: CASSYSGDEQFF
V gene: TRBV6-2/TRBV6-3

CDR3 protein: CASSFGGGAHNEQFF
V gene: TRBV11-3

CDR3 protein: CASSDENRVMNTEAFF
V gene: TRBV6-1

CDR3 protein: CASSVTEGGNSPLHF
V gene: TRBV9

CDR3 protein: CASSLAGSPVRGAFF
V gene: TRBV5-4

CDR3 protein: CASSLGGLAGLTDTQYF
V gene: TRBV7-9

CDR3 protein: CASKRGQRNTIYF
V gene: TRBV23-1

CDR3 protein: CASSTRDRGGEQYF
V gene: TRBV6-5

CDR3 protein: CASSQDSDSGVYEQYF
V gene: TRBV4-2

CDR3 protein: CASTSFGGNTIYF
V gene: TRBV6-1

CDR3 protein: CASSSLAGGQVTQYF
V gene: TRBV5-1

CDR3 protein: CASSITRGEIYGYTF
V gene: TRBV19

CDR3 protein: CASSMTGRRYEQYF
V gene: TRBV28

CDR3 protein: CASSFGLAGGISYNEQFF
V gene: TRBV5-1

CDR3 protein: CARSLGREFLYGYTF
V gene: TRBV5-3

CDR3 protein: CASSQSDRDGLYYGYTF
V gene: TRBV23-1

CDR3 protein: CASSTPGHEQYF
V gene: TRBV5-6

CDR3 protein: CASSYKGGTGGGNGYTF
V gene: TRBV11-2

CDR3 protein: CASSPLPAGGDTQYF
V gene: TRBV27

CDR3 protein: CASSVDLWGGDTQYF
V gene: TRBV9

CDR3 protein: CASSLNRGALSYRGYTF
V gene: TRBV11-2

CDR3 protein: CASHAPAPGPYEQYF
V gene: TRBV10-1

CDR3 protein: CASSQQTGNTEAFF
V gene: TRBV5-4

CDR3 protein: CASGSGSYEQYF
V gene: TRBV6-5

CDR3 protein: CASSFLQSAGYTF
V gene: TRBV7-3

CDR3 protein: CASSLILAGFREKETQYF
V gene: TRBV7-2

CDR3 protein: CASSITINQGNTEAFF
V gene: TRBV19

CDR3 protein: CASSSLNRFPEAFF
V gene: TRBV11-2

CDR3 protein: CASSPARLAGSTDTQYF
V gene: TRBV9